These 32 T cell receptor beta chains were all obtained from the same sample, sequenced in a study of T cells in localized non-small cell lung cancer (dated by TCRdb to 2018 to 2020). Library preparation employed the immunoSEQ multiplex PCR assay. The clones in this table, taken by TCRdb from immuneACCESS, are in-frame only. Not every clone is retained; where verified, under half of the shortfall comes from an unresolved V gene, and the cause of the rest is unknown. In all, the sample holds tens of thousands of clones, and about 87% of those were seen once. About 16% of the sample rests with the top ten. The material sequenced was peripheral blood, taken before any cancer treatment. These receptors all stem from a man aged 40 to 70 with stage I squamous cell lung carcinoma.

The gene calls are TRBV14 and TRBJ1-2; D gene unclear. CDR1 is SGHDN, CDR2 FVKESK, per germline. The length of the CDR3 is 15 residues. V lost 0 bases and J lost 4, with 12 bases in between. In DNA form, the CDR3 reads TGTGCCAGCAGCCAAGAAACGGGAGTTTTCTATGGCTACACCTTC. It translates to CASSQETGVFYGYTF.

The chain's CDR3 is CASSDLRTGGEKLFF. CDR3 DNA: TGTGCCAGCAGTGATTTACGGACAGGGGGTGAAAAACTGTTTTTT. This chain uses TRBV25-1 with TRBJ1-4, with 10 bases identical to TRBD1. The CDR3 spans 15 residues. The germline V gene has CDR1 MGHDK and CDR2 SYGVNS. Trimming cost V 3 bases and J 7 bases; bases outside gene matches: 5.

In the case of this clone: At one end, the junction sequence differs from germline, possibly due to a read error. The chain employs TRBV6-5 and TRBJ2-3; possibly TRBD1 for D (6 bases). CDR1 is MNHEY, CDR2 SVGAGI, per germline. The CDR3 is made up of 15 amino acids. Here the CDR3 DNA reads TGTGCCAGCAGCCCGAGACAGGTTAGCACAAATACGCAGTATTTT. This gives the protein CASSPRQVSTNTQYF.

The genes are TRBV15 and TRBJ2-2; TRBD2 aligns across 7 bases. Germline-derived CDR1 and CDR2 are LNHNV and YYDKDF (reference sequence). J was trimmed by 1 base and V by 0 bases; bases with no gene match: 8. This CDR3 region has 18 residues. CDR3 DNA: TGTGCCACCAGCAGAGATGGGTGGACTAGGGGGAACACCGGGGAGCTGTTTTTT. Translation: CATSRDGWTRGNTGELFF.

The V gene is TRBV15, the J gene TRBJ1-1; D ambiguous. Germline CDR1 and CDR2: LNHNV and YYDKDF (reference sequence). This CDR3 has 15 amino acids. The V and J ends lost 0 bases and 0 bases respectively, with 8 bases between them. The CDR3: CATSREYLLNTEAFF. The CDR3 DNA sequence: TGTGCCACCAGCAGAGAGTACCTCCTGAACACTGAAGCTTTCTTT.

This clone is a singleton in its sample. The gene calls are TRBV9 and TRBJ2-7; D unresolved. CDR1 and CDR2 (germline): SGDLS, YYNGEE. The CDR3 consists of 17 residues. Deletions cut 4 bases from V and 0 bases from J, with 20 bases between. The CDR3 DNA reads as TGTGCCAGCAGCCCACGATCTGAGAAGGTCACCTCCTACGAGCAGTACTTC. It specifies CASSPRSEKVTSYEQYF.

This clone was detected only once. V is TRBV19 and J is TRBJ1-2; D unclear. The V end lost 1 base, the J end lost 8 bases, and 8 bases lay between the germline ends. The CDR3 has 12 amino acids. Germline V gene lookup returns CDR1 LNHDA and CDR2 SQIVND (reference sequence). CDR3 loop: CASSIVPAGYTF. In DNA form, the CDR3 reads TGTGCCAGTAGTATAGTGCCGGCCGGCTACACCTTC.

The chain employs TRBV5-1 and TRBJ2-1; D possibly matches TRBD1 or TRBD2 (6 bases each). This CDR3 has 14 residues. V gave up 0 bases and J gave up 7 bases, with 11 bases separating them. Per germline, CDR1 SGHRS and CDR2 YFSETQ. The CDR3 DNA reads TGCGCCAGCAGCTTGGACAGGGACTTTAATGAGCAGTTCTTC. Translating gives CASSLDRDFNEQFF.

V is TRBV2 and J is TRBJ1-4, with D possibly TRBD1 on 5 matching bases. V shed 8 bases and J shed 10 bases, with 14 bases lying between them. Germline V CDR1 and CDR2: SNHLY, FYNNEI. There are 12 residues in the CDR3. The CDR3 DNA sequence: TGTGCCAGCGCCCAGGACGGGGGAAAACTGTTTTTT. It translates to CASAQDGGKLFF.

This clone was seen only a few times. The J gene is TRBJ1-3, the V gene TRBV29-1; unclear D gene. The CDR3 sequence is 13 residues long. Trimming took 4 bases from V and 1 from J, leaving 8 bases between them. Germline V gives CDR1 SQVTM, CDR2 ANQGSEA. In DNA form, the CDR3 reads TGCAGCGTTGTGGAGGGTTCTGGAAACACCATATATTTT. Translating gives CSVVEGSGNTIYF.

The CDR3 DNA reads TGCGCCAGCAGCTTGGTACTAGCGGGCTCCTACGAGCAGTACTTC. Its translation: CASSLVLAGSYEQYF. This chain uses TRBV5-1 with TRBJ2-7; 9 bases fit TRBD2. The CDR3 runs 15 residues. Germline CDR1 and CDR2: SGHRS and YFSETQ. The ends lost 0 bases at V and 0 bases at J; junction bases unmatched: 1.

The V call is TRBV4-2, the J call TRBJ2-3, with D possibly TRBD1 on 6 matching bases. The V gene lost 4 bases and the J gene lost 3 bases, with 20 bases spanning the gap. The CDR3 spans 17 residues. Germline V lookup: CDR1 LGHNA, CDR2 YNFKEQ. The CDR3: CASSPGQGNWKTDTQYF. The CDR3 nucleotides read TGTGCCAGCAGCCCCGGTCAGGGGAACTGGAAGACAGATACGCAGTATTTT.

The chain couples TRBV10-3 to TRBJ2-5; either TRBD1 or TRBD2 may fit D (5 bases each). The germline V and J ends were trimmed by 3 bases and 1 base, with 12 bases remaining between them. The CDR3 spans 15 residues. Germline V CDR1 and CDR2: ENHRY, SYGVKD. CDR3 region: CAISDGDGSQETQYF. Here the CDR3 DNA reads TGTGCCATCAGTGATGGGGACGGCAGCCAAGAGACCCAGTACTTC.

The J gene is TRBJ2-3, the V gene TRBV28; no clear D gene. V lost 5 bases and J 1 base, leaving 13 bases between the germline ends. The CDR3 loop spans 15 amino acids. Germline V gene lookup returns CDR1 MDHEN and CDR2 SYDVKM. CDR3 region: CASSGPSLGTDTQYF. The CDR3 DNA is TGTGCCAGCAGTGGACCGTCTTTGGGCACAGATACGCAGTATTTT.

V and J are TRBV4-2 and TRBJ2-7, with D possibly matching TRBD2 (5 bases). The ends were cut back, 1 base at V and 3 bases at J, with 10 bases in the middle. Per germline, CDR1 LGHNA and CDR2 YNFKEQ. The CDR3 sequence is 14 residues long. The CDR3 DNA sequence: TGTGCCAGCAGCCAAGGACAAGGGAGCTACGAGCAGTACTTC. Amino acids: CASSQGQGSYEQYF.

The gene calls are TRBV5-1 and TRBJ2-1, with 12 bases that match TRBD2. Germline lookup yields CDR1 SGHRS and CDR2 YFSETQ. V lost 5 bases, J lost 0 bases, and 3 bases stayed unmatched. This CDR3 is built from 16 residues. CDR3 amino acids: CASRKTSGSSYNEQFF. The DNA of the CDR3 is TGCGCCAGCAGAAAGACTAGCGGGAGCTCCTACAATGAGCAGTTCTTC. Variable domain in full (rest from reference TRBV5-1 and TRBJ2-1): KAGVTQTPRYLIKTRGQQVTLSCSPISGHRSVSWYQQTPGQGLQFLFEYFSETQRNKGNFPGRFSGRQFSNSRSEMNVSTLELGDSALYLCASRKTSGSSYNEQFFGPGTRLTVL.

The chain links TRBV5-4 to TRBJ1-6; 8 bases are a match to TRBD1. Per the germline V gene, CDR1 is SGHNT and CDR2 is YYREEE (reference sequence). CDR3 length: 15 amino acids. Unmatched junction bases numbered 10, after V lost 4 bases and J lost 10 bases. The DNA for the CDR3 is TGTGCCAGCAGCCCCCGGGACAGGCAGGGATCACCCCTCCACTTT. This codes for CASSPRDRQGSPLHF. Complete variable domain (other parts from reference TRBV5-4 and TRBJ1-6): ETGVTQSPTHLIKTRGQQVTLRCSSQSGHNTVSWYQQALGQGPQFIFQYYREEENGRGNFPPRFSGLQFPNYSSELNVNALELDDSALYLCASSPRDRQGSPLHFGNGTRLTVT.

The chain recombines TRBV6-5 with TRBJ2-4; D is uncertain. Germline CDR1 is MNHEY and CDR2 is SVGAGI. The CDR3 is 14 amino acids. Trimming cost V 8 bases and J 0 bases, with 11 bases left between them. CDR3 nucleotides: TGTGCCAGCGGTTCTTCCCTAGCCAAAAACATTCAGTACTTC. Translation: CASGSSLAKNIQYF.

The J gene is TRBJ1-4, the V gene TRBV19; D is ambiguous. Trimming took off 3 bases at V and 5 bases at J, with 10 bases between the two ends. Germline V gives CDR1 LNHDA, CDR2 SQIVND (reference sequence). The CDR3 loop spans 14 amino acids. Here the CDR3 reads CASSMDGRNEKLFF. CDR3 coding DNA: TGTGCCAGTAGTATGGACGGGCGGAATGAAAAACTGTTTTTT.

The chain links TRBV5-4 to TRBJ2-3; D remains unclear. The CDR3 is 12 residues long. The V gene lost 1 base and the J gene lost 0 bases, with 0 bases spanning the gap. Germline CDR1 and CDR2: SGHNT and YYREEE (reference sequence). CDR3 region: CASSLSTDTQYF. The CDR3 bases are TGTGCCAGCAGCTTGAGCACAGATACGCAGTATTTT.

The gene calls are TRBV2 and TRBJ2-1, with 10 positions matching TRBD2. The length of the CDR3 is 14 residues. Trimming at V came to 4 bases and at J to 7 bases, leaving 4 bases not matched to a gene. The germline gives CDR1 SNHLY, CDR2 FYNNEI. The CDR3: CASSVTSGVNEQFF. The CDR3 DNA reads TGTGCCAGCAGTGTAACTAGCGGGGTTAATGAGCAGTTCTTC.

The rearrangement links TRBV6-6 to TRBJ1-2, with D unresolved. Trimming removed 7 bases from V and 4 bases from J, with 13 bases in between. Germline assignment: CDR1 MNHNY and CDR2 SVGAGI (reference sequence). The CDR3 covers 13 residues. As DNA, the CDR3 is TGTGCCAGCACCCACCTCCCCTCCTATGGCTACACCTTC. Translating it yields CASTHLPSYGYTF.

V usage is TRBV4-2 and J usage is TRBJ2-1, with TRBD2 identical over 12 bases. The V and J ends lost 0 bases and 3 bases, in that order; junction bases with no gene match: 6. The length of the CDR3 is 18 residues. The germline V gene has CDR1 LGHNA and CDR2 YNFKEQ. Here the CDR3 reads CASSQETSGGPYYNEQFF. For the CDR3, the DNA is TGTGCCAGCAGCCAAGAGACTAGCGGGGGTCCCTACTACAATGAGCAGTTCTTC.

The J gene is TRBJ2-1, the V gene TRBV5-1; D is possibly TRBD1 (6 bases). Germline V gene sequence: CDR1 SGHRS, CDR2 YFSETQ. The V end was cut by 0 bases, the J end by 5 bases, with 9 bases between. The CDR3 extends over 14 amino acids. Written as DNA, the CDR3 is TGCGCCAGCAGCTTGGAGGACAGCAACAATGAGCAGTTCTTC. Translating gives CASSLEDSNNEQFF.

V gene TRBV7-9 combines with J gene TRBJ1-5; 9 bases are a match to TRBD1. The CDR3 has 16 amino acids. The V gene's germline CDR1 is SEHNR and CDR2 FQNEAQ (reference sequence). Trimming at V came to 1 base and at J to 0 bases, leaving 1 base not matched to a gene. Here the CDR3 reads CASSLGDRDSNQPQHF. The DNA for the CDR3 is TGTGCCAGCAGCTTAGGGGACAGGGATAGCAATCAGCCCCAGCATTTT.

This clone was observed a handful of times. This chain connects TRBV5-6 to TRBJ1-2; 7 positions match TRBD1. CDR3 length equals 15 residues. The germline V gene encodes CDR1 SGHDT and CDR2 YYEEEE. The junction had 12 bases not matched to a gene; V was cut back by 2 bases and J by 8 bases. The CDR3: CASSLADRRRGGYTF. Written as DNA, the CDR3 is TGTGCCAGCAGCTTAGCGGACAGGCGGAGGGGAGGCTACACCTTC.

The V gene is TRBV18, the J gene TRBJ1-1; D ambiguous. Germline V gene sequence: CDR1 KGHSH, CDR2 LQKENI. The V gene lost 3 bases and the J gene lost 11 bases, with 13 bases spanning the gap. This CDR3 region has 12 residues. Here the CDR3 DNA reads TGTGCCAGCTCACCGCAGAAAGAAACGGCTTTCTTT. Translation gives CASSPQKETAFF.

Only a few counts were recorded for this clone. The chain couples TRBV5-1 to TRBJ2-1, with 11 bases matching TRBD1. The V gene's germline CDR1 is SGHRS and CDR2 YFSETQ. This CDR3 spans 19 amino acids. The V gene end was trimmed by 4 bases and the J gene end by 0 bases; junction bases not matched to a gene: 12. The CDR3 bases are TGCGCCAGCAGCGTGGACAGGGGGCGCGCATTGAGCTCCTACAATGAGCAGTTCTTC. The encoded protein is CASSVDRGRALSSYNEQFF.

The V gene is TRBV2, the J gene TRBJ2-7; TRBD1 matches at 10 bases. The germline CDR1 and CDR2 sequences are SNHLY and FYNNEI. V shed 4 bases, J shed 5 bases, and the junction held 2 bases outside the gene matches. This CDR3 comprises 13 residues. In DNA, the CDR3 is TGTGCCAGCAGTGGGGACAGGGGCAACGAGCAGTACTTC. This encodes CASSGDRGNEQYF.

The genes are TRBV28 and TRBJ1-2; 8 nucleotides agree with TRBD1. Germline V gene lookup returns CDR1 MDHEN and CDR2 SYDVKM. The V gene end was trimmed by 3 bases and the J gene end by 4 bases; junction bases not matched to a gene: 4. This CDR3 is 14 amino acids long. The DNA for the CDR3 is TGTGCCAGCAGTTTCTTACAGGGGGGCTATGGCTACACCTTC. This codes for CASSFLQGGYGYTF.

This rearrangement joins TRBV27 to TRBJ2-7; the D gene is possibly TRBD1 (5 bases). Germline V CDR1 and CDR2: MNHEY, SMNVEV (reference sequence). The CDR3 has 14 amino acids. Trimming pared 4 bases from V and 0 bases from J, leaving 10 bases between. CDR3 nucleotides: TGTGCCAGCAGTTGGGCAGGGAACTCCTACGAGCAGTACTTC. The encoded protein is CASSWAGNSYEQYF.

The chain links TRBV10-1 to TRBJ1-2; TRBD1 might be the D (6 bases). Trimming took 0 bases from V and 2 from J, leaving 7 bases between them. The germline V gene encodes CDR1 WNHNN and CDR2 SYGVQD (reference sequence). The CDR3 is 14 residues long. CDR3 protein: CASSESDRNYGYTF. The CDR3, as DNA: TGCGCCAGCAGTGAGTCCGACAGGAACTATGGCTACACCTTC.